Listed here are 7 T cell receptor beta chains from one sample, sequenced in a study of quantifying T cell responses using KT2 cells. Study-level information: Reverse transcription used primers in the TCR alpha and beta constant regions.

An oligo carrying a UMI was ligated to the cDNA 3' end. First-round PCR used three to five cycles and beta primers RC1.1 and RC1.2 covering TRBC1 and TRBC2. TCRdb re-called the UMI-ligation and nested PCR reads with MiXCR, one entry per CDR3 protein. This sample yields 40,000 to 60,000 distinct CDR3 sequences, of which roughly 12% are seen a single time; more than 9% belongs to the top ten. The sequenced sample was PBMCs spiked with cells of the T cell clone KT2. The receptors stem from a human donor.

This clonotype showed up many times. This chain connects TRBV2 to TRBJ2-1; no definite D call. Trimming took 6 bases from V and 1 from J, leaving 13 bases between them. CDR3 size: 15 residues. The germline V gene has CDR1 SNHLY and CDR2 FYNNEI. The CDR3 nucleotides are TGTGCCAGCAGCGCAGATATCGGTTCCTACAATGAGCAGTTCTTC. Encoded protein: CASSADIGSYNEQFF.

In its sample, this clonotype was seen a few times. The J gene is TRBJ2-1, the V gene TRBV9, with a tentative D call TRBD1 (5 bases). V lost 0 bases and J lost 3, with 7 bases in between. The CDR3 runs to 14 residues. Germline V gene data show CDR1 as SGDLS and CDR2 as YYNGEE. The CDR3 region is CASSVEGLYNEQFF. As DNA, the CDR3 is TGTGCCAGCAGCGTAGAGGGGCTCTACAATGAGCAGTTCTTC.

CDR3 bases: TGTGCCAGCAGCCTCACCCGTCTAGCGGGGGCCCCTATGCGGGATACGCAGTATTTT. As protein: CASSLTRLAGAPMRDTQYF. The rearrangement links TRBV6-2 or TRBV6-3 to TRBJ2-3; 10 nucleotides align to TRBD2. CDR3 size: 19 residues. Unmatched junction bases numbered 21, after V lost 6 bases and J lost 6 bases. Germline loops: CDR1 MNHEY, CDR2 SVGEGT.

This sequence joins TRBV20-1 and TRBJ2-1; D possibly matches TRBD1 or TRBD2 (6 bases each). The germline gives CDR1 DFQATT, CDR2 SNEGSKA (reference sequence). The CDR3 consists of 13 residues. The CDR3 loop is CSSKRRGNNEQFF. Here the CDR3 DNA reads TGCAGCTCTAAGCGGAGGGGGAACAATGAGCAGTTCTTC.

The chain uses TRBV12-3 or TRBV12-4 and TRBJ2-2, with no clear D. Between the trimmed V and J ends, which lost 2 bases and 5 bases, there was a span of 9 bases. This CDR3 region has 14 residues. CDR3 in amino acids: CASSLLQSTGELFF. The CDR3 bases are TGTGCCAGCAGTTTACTCCAATCGACCGGGGAGCTGTTTTTT.

This chain links TRBV5-4 with TRBJ2-3; 9 positions match TRBD2. Germline V CDR1 and CDR2: SGHNT, YYREEE (reference sequence). Germline trimming cut 1 base from V and 4 bases from J; bases unmatched to any gene: 4. CDR3 length: 15 amino acids. Written as DNA, the CDR3 is TGTGCCAGCAGCTTGCCTAGCGGGAATGCAGATACGCAGTATTTT. Protein sequence: CASSLPSGNADTQYF.

A few counts support this clonotype. This rearrangement joins TRBV7-8 to TRBJ1-5, with D unclear. The CDR3 extends over 14 amino acids. V dropped 5 bases and J dropped 4 bases, with 12 bases sitting between them. The germline gives CDR1 SGHVS, CDR2 FQNEAQ. DNA of the CDR3: TGTGCCAGCAGCCCTCTACTTCGGAATCAGCCCCAGCATTTT. It codes for CASSPLLRNQPQHF.